This TCR beta chain was found in a study of human T cells and chemical hapten exposure. In the study overall: DPC at 0.01% went onto the upper back in patch tests, read at 6 days. Small volume differences among pooled libraries mainly caused per-sample TCR yield variation.

This CDR3 contains 15 residues. With 6 bases removed from V and 7 bases from J, the gap between germline ends came to 19 bases. CDR1 is DFQATT and CDR2 is SNEGSKA in the germline V gene (reference sequence). TCRdb re-derived calls from the RACE reads in MiXCR, one entry per CDR3 protein. The sample consists of some 400,000 distinct CDR3 sequences, 4% to 5.5% of them appearing once. Sample time point: patch test 1, 2 weeks after DPC sensitization. The treatment here: therapeutic diphenylcyclopropenone sensitization with weekly scalp DPC. The V call is TRBV20-1, the J call TRBJ1-6; D may be TRBD1 (5 bases). The specimen was whole blood, collected in connection with sensitization to the hapten diphenylcyclopropenone (DPC). This receptor was taken from a woman aged 45-59 years with alopecia areata. Some clones in this sample may be carry-over from other donors' samples. The CDR3 bases are TGCAGTGCCACCACGGGGGGTCCCCGGAATTCACCCCTCCACTTT. Its translation: CSATTGGPRNSPLHF.